This T cell receptor (beta chain) was obtained from a study of blood T cells in healthy people across ages. Notes on the study in general: Roughly linearly, TCR beta diversity per million T cells fell as age increased.

The CDR3 is 16 residues long. Per germline, CDR1 SGHTA and CDR2 FQGNSA. V was trimmed by 1 base and J by 3 bases, leaving 16 bases between them. Alongside a J-beta primer mix, a sample-barcoded 5' primer served in a second PCR lasting roughly 7 to 11 cycles. TCRdb independently ran MiXCR on the 5' RACE reads; one entry per CDR3 protein. The repertoire holds 1,100,000 or so distinct CDR3 sequences, with 45% as singletons. There are a few counts of this clonotype. Its target is unknown. Sequencing was performed on blood. The J gene is TRBJ2-7, the V gene TRBV7-2; TRBD2 might be the D (5 bases). The TCR was taken from a woman aged 60-70 years in good health. CDR3 in DNA: TGTGCCAGCAGCTTAGACTCGCGGGCGCGGAACTACGAGCAGTACTTC. It yields the protein CASSLDSRARNYEQYF.